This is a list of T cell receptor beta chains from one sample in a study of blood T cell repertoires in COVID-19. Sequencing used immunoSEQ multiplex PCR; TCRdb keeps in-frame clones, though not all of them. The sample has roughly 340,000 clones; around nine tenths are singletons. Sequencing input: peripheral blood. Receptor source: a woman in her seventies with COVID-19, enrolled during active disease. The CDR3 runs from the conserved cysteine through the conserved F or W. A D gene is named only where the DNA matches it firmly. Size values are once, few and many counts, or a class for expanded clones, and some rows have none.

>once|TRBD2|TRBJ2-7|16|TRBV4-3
TGCGCCAGCAGCCCCGGACTAGCGGGGGGTTACTACGAGCAGTACTTC
CASSPGLAGGYYEQYF
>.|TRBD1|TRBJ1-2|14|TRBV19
TGTGCCAGTAGTCCGCGGACAGGGGTGGATGGCTACACCTTC
CASSPRTGVDGYTF
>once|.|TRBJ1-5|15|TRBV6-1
TGTGCCAGCAGTGAATTTGGTCCAGGAAATCAGCCCCAGCATTTT
CASSEFGPGNQPQHF
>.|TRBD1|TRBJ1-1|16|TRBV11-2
TGTGCCAGCAGCTCGACCTTAGGGACAGGGGGTGGTGAAGCTTTCTTT
CASSSTLGTGGGEAFF
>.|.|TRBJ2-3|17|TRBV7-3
TGTGCCAGCAGCTTAAGGGGGCAAGATTCTTTCGGAGATACGCAGTATTTT
CASSLRGQDSFGDTQYF
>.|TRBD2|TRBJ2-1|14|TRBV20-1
TGCAGTGCTAGTTCTAGCGGGGGGCAGAATGAGCAGTTCTTC
CSASSSGGQNEQFF
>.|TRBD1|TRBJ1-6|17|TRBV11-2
TGTGCCAGCAGCTCCTCTCCGGGACAGCTTTTAGATTCACCCCTCCACTTT
CASSSSPGQLLDSPLHF
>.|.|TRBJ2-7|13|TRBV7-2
TGTGCCAGCAGCCGTCAGGGAAACTACGAGCAGTACTTC
CASSRQGNYEQYF
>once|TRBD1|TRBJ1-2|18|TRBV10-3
TGTGCCATCGGATCCCCTCCCGGGACAGGGTCGAGGGAAGATGGCTACACCTTC
CAIGSPPGTGSREDGYTF
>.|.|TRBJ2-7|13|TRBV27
TGTGCCAGCAAGGGCCACGGAGGCTACGAGCAGTACTTC
CASKGHGGYEQYF
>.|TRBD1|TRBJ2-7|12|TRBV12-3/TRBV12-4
TGTGCCAGCAGTGACAGGGAATGGGAGCAGTACTTC
CASSDREWEQYF
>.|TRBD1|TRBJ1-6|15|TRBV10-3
TGTGCCATCTCAATCGGGACAGGGACGGATTCACCCCTCCACTTT
CAISIGTGTDSPLHF
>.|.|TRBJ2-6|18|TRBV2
TGTGCCAGCACCTTAAATCGGCAGGATCACTCTGGGGCCAACGTCCTGACTTTC
CASTLNRQDHSGANVLTF
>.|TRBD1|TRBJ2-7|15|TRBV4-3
TGCGCCAGCAGCCCCCGGACAGGGCTTATCCACGAGCAGTACTTC
CASSPRTGLIHEQYF
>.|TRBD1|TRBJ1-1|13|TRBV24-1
TGTGCCACCAGTTGGACAGGGGGTACTGAAGCTTTCTTT
CATSWTGGTEAFF
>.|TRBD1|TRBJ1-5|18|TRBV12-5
TGTGCTAGTGGTTTAGATTCTGGGACAGGGAGGGTAGCCCAGCCCCAGCATTTT
CASGLDSGTGRVAQPQHF
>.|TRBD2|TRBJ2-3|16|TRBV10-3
TGTGCCATCAGTGAGTACCGGGGGGAACGCACAGATACGCAGTATTTT
CAISEYRGERTDTQYF
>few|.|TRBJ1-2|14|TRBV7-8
TGTGCCAGCAGCTTTGGAGCTGCTAACTATGGCTACACCTTC
CASSFGAANYGYTF
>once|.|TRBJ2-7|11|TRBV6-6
TGTGCCAGCCATAACGGTGGCGAGCAGTACTTC
CASHNGGEQYF
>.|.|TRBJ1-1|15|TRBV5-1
TGCGCCAGCACACAATGGGCAGGGGCACACACTGAAGCTTTCTTT
CASTQWAGAHTEAFF
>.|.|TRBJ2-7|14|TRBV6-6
TGTGCCAGCAGTCACCTAGGGGGGGAGTACGAGCAGTACTTC
CASSHLGGEYEQYF
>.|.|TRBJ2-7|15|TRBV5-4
TGTGCCAGCAGCTTTAGAGGCCAGGGGCCCCACGAGCAGTACTTC
CASSFRGQGPHEQYF
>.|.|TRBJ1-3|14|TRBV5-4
TGTGCCAGCAGCTTAGCAGGAGGAGGAAACACCATATATTTT
CASSLAGGGNTIYF
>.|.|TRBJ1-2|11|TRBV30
TGTGCCTCCTATACAGGGCCCAGATACACCTTC
CASYTGPRYTF
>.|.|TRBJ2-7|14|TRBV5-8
TGTGCCAGCAGCTTGGAAGTCAGGGACTACGAGCAGTACTTC
CASSLEVRDYEQYF
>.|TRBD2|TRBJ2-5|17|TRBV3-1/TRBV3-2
TGTGCCAGCAGCAGCCGTGTCCTAGCGGGGGGAAAAGAGACCCAGTACTTC
CASSSRVLAGGKETQYF
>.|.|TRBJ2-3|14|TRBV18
TGTGCCAGCTCCGCGGGACTTACCACAGATACGCAGTATTTT
CASSAGLTTDTQYF
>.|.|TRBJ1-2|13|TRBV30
TGTGCCTGGAGTGTGTGGCTTAAATATGGCTACACCTTC
CAWSVWLKYGYTF
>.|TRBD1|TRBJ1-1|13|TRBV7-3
TGTGCCAGCAGCTTAACTCCCCAGGGGGTAGCTTTCTTT
CASSLTPQGVAFF
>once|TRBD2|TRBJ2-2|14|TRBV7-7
TGTGCCAGCAGCACCGGGACTATATCCGGGGAGCTGTTTTTT
CASSTGTISGELFF
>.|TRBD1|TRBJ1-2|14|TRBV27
TGTGCCAGCAGTTTGGGCCAGGGGGATGGAGGCTACACCTTC
CASSLGQGDGGYTF
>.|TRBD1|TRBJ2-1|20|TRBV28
TGTGCCAGCAGTTTAGTCTTCCACAGGGGGAGCCTTAGCTCCTACAATGAGCAGTTCTTC
CASSLVFHRGSLSSYNEQFF
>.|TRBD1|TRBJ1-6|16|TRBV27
TGTGCCAGCAGTGGGACAGCGAGCTCCTATAATTCACCCCTCCACTTT
CASSGTASSYNSPLHF
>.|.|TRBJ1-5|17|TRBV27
TGTGCCAGCAAACCGGGGGACGGGAGAAATAGCAATCAGCCCCAGCATTTT
CASKPGDGRNSNQPQHF
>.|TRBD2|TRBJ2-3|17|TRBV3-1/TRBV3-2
TGTGCCAGCAGCCAAGAGGAGCTAGCGGGGGACACAGATACGCAGTATTTT
CASSQEELAGDTDTQYF
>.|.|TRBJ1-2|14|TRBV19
TGTGCCAGTAGTATAGATCCGGGAGTGGGTGGCTACACCTTC
CASSIDPGVGGYTF
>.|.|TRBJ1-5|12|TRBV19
TGTGCCAGTAGGGGGACTGGCCAGCCCCAGCATTTT
CASRGTGQPQHF
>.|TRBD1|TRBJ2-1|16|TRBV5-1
TGCGCCAGCAGCTTGGGGACAGGCCTCCGGTACAATGAGCAGTTCTTC
CASSLGTGLRYNEQFF
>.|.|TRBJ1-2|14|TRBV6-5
TGTGCCAGCAGTTACTCGGGGCATTATGAGGGCTACACCTTC
CASSYSGHYEGYTF
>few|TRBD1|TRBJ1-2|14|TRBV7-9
TGTGCCAGCAGGCCCTTGGAGGGGGCCGTTGGCTACACCTTC
CASRPLEGAVGYTF
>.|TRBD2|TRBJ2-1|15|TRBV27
TGTGCCAGCAGTTTACCGGGACTAGGGTACAATGAGCAGTTCTTC
CASSLPGLGYNEQFF
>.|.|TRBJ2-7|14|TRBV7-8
TGTGCCAGCAGCTTCGGTGGGAGCTCCTACGAGCAGTACTTC
CASSFGGSSYEQYF
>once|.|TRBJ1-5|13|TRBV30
TGTGCCTCCTCGGGAGGGATGGCCCAGCCCCAGCATTTT
CASSGGMAQPQHF
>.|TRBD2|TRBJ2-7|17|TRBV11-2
TGTGCCAGCAGCTTAGGCCCCGGGGGTAGCGGGGGCTACGAGCAGTACTTC
CASSLGPGGSGGYEQYF
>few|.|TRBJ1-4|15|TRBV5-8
TGTGCCAGCAGCTTGGGGCAGGGCCTTTTGGGGGGACTGTTTTTT
CASSLGQGLLGGLFF
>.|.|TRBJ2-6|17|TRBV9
TGTGCCAGCAGCGTAGATGGGGCTAGAACTGGGGCCAACGTCCTGACTTTC
CASSVDGARTGANVLTF
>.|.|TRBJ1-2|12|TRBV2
TGTGCCAGTCCGGAGGGGCCTTATGGCTACACCTTC
CASPEGPYGYTF
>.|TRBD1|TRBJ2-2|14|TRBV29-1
TGCAGCGTCGTCGACAGGGGTTTGGCCGGGGAGCTGTTTTTT
CSVVDRGLAGELFF
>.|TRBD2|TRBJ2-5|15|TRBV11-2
TGTGCCAGCAGCTTATACTTAGCGGGGGGCTCGCGCCAGTACTTC
CASSLYLAGGSRQYF
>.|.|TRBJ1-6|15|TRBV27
TGTGCCAGCAGTTTAACCCACAACTATAATTCACCCCTCCACTTT
CASSLTHNYNSPLHF
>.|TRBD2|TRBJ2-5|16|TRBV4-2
TGTGCCAGCAGCCAAGGACTAGCGGTACACCAAGAGACCCAGTACTTC
CASSQGLAVHQETQYF
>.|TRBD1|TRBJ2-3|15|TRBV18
TGTGCCAGCTCACCTGGGACAGGCCCAAGAGATACGCAGTATTTT
CASSPGTGPRDTQYF
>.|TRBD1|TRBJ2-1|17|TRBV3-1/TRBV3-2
TGTGCCAGCAGTCCACTTCGGGACAGGAGCTCCTACAATGAGCAGTTCTTC
CASSPLRDRSSYNEQFF
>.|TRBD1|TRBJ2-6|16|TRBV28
TGTGCCAGCAGTCCAAGGACAGGGCCCGGGGCCAACGTCCTGACTTTC
CASSPRTGPGANVLTF
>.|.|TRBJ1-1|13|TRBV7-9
TGTGCCAGCAGCACGGGTTGGAACACTGAAGCTTTCTTT
CASSTGWNTEAFF
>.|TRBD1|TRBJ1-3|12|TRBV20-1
TGCAGTGCTAGTGGGGACAGTAACACCATATATTTT
CSASGDSNTIYF
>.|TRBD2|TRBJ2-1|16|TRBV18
TGTGCCAGCTCACGAAATAGCGGGGGGCAATCCAATGAGCAGTTCTTC
CASSRNSGGQSNEQFF
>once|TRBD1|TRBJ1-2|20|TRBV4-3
TGCGCCAGCAGCCAAGTGATCATTCGGTCAACAGGGGCTGGTAACTATGGCTACACCTTC
CASSQVIIRSTGAGNYGYTF
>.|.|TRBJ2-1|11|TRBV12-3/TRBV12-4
TGTGCCAGCAGTTCAACAGATGAGCAGTTCTTC
CASSSTDEQFF
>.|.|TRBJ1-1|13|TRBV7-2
TGTGCCAGCAGCTTAGGGGACTACACTGAAGCTTTCTTT
CASSLGDYTEAFF